The T cell receptor (beta chain) described here comes from a study of beta chain features in type 1 diabetes (dated by TCRdb to the late 2010s). A note on the overall study: Patients and healthy donors did not differ in mean age, gender distribution, total cell number or subset yield. A total of under 120,000,000 sorted cells were examined across all samples, and RNA yield correlated strongly with the number of cells per subset. In the study, TCRB repertoires of sorted circulating CD4+ T cell subsets from recently diagnosed type 1 diabetes patients were compared with those of matched healthy donors. Naive and central memory subsets were obtained from all 30 or so donors, but regulatory and stem cell-like memory subsets were isolated from only 8 patients and roughly 8 healthy donors.

This clone was found a few times. Its recognized antigen is unknown. Base qualities are not recorded, but no much larger clone differs from it by a single base. The paper as a whole reports these results and caveats: A moderate but significant shortening of TCRB CDR3 length was observed in type 1 diabetes patients in all four CD4+ subsets. Sequencing cDNA rather than genomic DNA could over-represent highly expressing activated cells, although activation and CD3 levels did not differ between groups. The naive, central memory and regulatory TCRB repertoires appeared to resemble one another more closely among patients than among healthy donors. Because the HLA sub-analyses included only small numbers of individuals, any influence of HLA type on TCRB rearrangement was left unresolved. Patients with type 1 diabetes made fewer insertions and deleted more nucleotides at VDJ recombination sites, implying thymic rearrangement abnormalities. PCR may preferentially amplify shorter templates, but because patient and control samples were amplified and corrected together, any resulting skew would affect both groups equally.

Each donor gave one peripheral blood draw, about 110 mL on average, collected into heparinised tubes. A BD FACSAria II was used to sort naive, central memory, regulatory and stem cell-like memory CD4+ T cells with a panel that included CD45RO, CCR7, CD25, CD127, CD95 and CD27. Purity was above 98% for every sorted population. PBMCs were isolated right away by Lymphoprep density gradient centrifugation and were stained directly, without culture. So that batch effects would be minimized, each experiment stained and sorted samples in pairs, pairing one healthy donor with one patient. All of the isolated RNA was reverse transcribed with the High Capacity cDNA Reverse Transcription Kit, so expressed TCRB transcripts were sequenced. Deep immunoSEQ sequencing was applied to naive, central memory and regulatory T cell samples, giving an average of about 3.7 million total reads per sample. Sorted cells were lysed in RLT buffer, and RNA was extracted using DNase-treated RNeasy Micro or Mini kits according to cell number. Each cell subset was processed on its own to prevent cross-contamination, while patient and healthy donor samples were processed together. The immunoSEQ multiplex PCR was used to amplify TCRB sequences from cDNA, generating 87-bp fragments that spanned the CDR3 region. The amplicons were sequenced using the Illumina HiSeq platform. The study's own analysis went as follows. Synthetic template baselines were used to correct PCR bias computationally, reads within Hamming distance 2 were collapsed together, and singletons that could not be merged were discarded. Reads were aligned to IMGT to assign V, D and J genes, CDR3 length, and insertions or deletions at six rearrangement sites. Within each subset, clonotype counts were normalized to sorted cell number, and only after that were true diversity and Gini coefficients computed with the tcR R package. The overlap coefficient, calculated on TCRB nucleotide sequences, was used to measure repertoire sharing. TCRdb holds this immuneACCESS table with in-frame rearrangements only. Some clones are missing; in checked studies, unresolved V genes explain under half, and the rest has no known cause. That table is the source of V, J and clone size, and D and trimming were worked out from the DNA. The table for this sample lists around 320,000 clones; around 15% of them were counted only once. The ten largest clonotypes hold 6.7% of the sample.

Trimmed from V: 6 bases; trimmed from J: 0 bases; junction bases lacking a gene match: 0. Its CDR3 holds 14 amino acids, cysteine through valine. This entry keeps only the CDR3 DNA: 42 bases, framed from base 1. The germline V gene (reference sequence) sets CDR1 to MNHNY and CDR2 to SVGAGI. The sequence is built from TRBV6-6 and TRBJ2-7; TRBD2 aligns with 12 central bases. This clonotype was obtained from a man aged 25-45 years in good health. Sequencing was carried out using central memory CD4+ T cells from blood. The DNA is TGTGCCAGCAGGACTAGCGGGAGCTCCTACGAGCAGTACGTC. This sequence encodes CASRTSGSSYEQYV.